This T cell receptor beta chain was profiled in a study of T cells in Graves' hyperthyroidism and ophthalmopathy (dated by TCRdb to between 2017 and 2020). Looking at the study overall: Peripheral blood was collected at initial diagnosis, before any treatment. For training and testing, the 80 to 100 patients in the discovery cohort were randomly divided in a 7:3 ratio. TCR Vbeta CDR3 sequencing of roughly 140 peripheral blood samples (approximately 44 ophthalmopathy, roughly 74 hyperthyroidism and roughly 17 progressor patients) is reported in the paper. After blood sampling, hyperthyroidism patients were treated with methimazole at a starting dose of 30 mg daily, and ophthalmopathy patients were treated with high-dose intravenous methylprednisolone. In addition, the study compared T-cell repertoires in thyroid tissue and in blood from several Graves' hyperthyroidism patients. To identify TCR V-J signatures that set the groups apart, the researchers used a discovery cohort of 100 patients, made up of around 42 with Graves' ophthalmopathy and about 59 with stable Graves' hyperthyroidism. Prospective prediction of ophthalmopathy was tested in an independent validation cohort consisting of fewer than 20 hyperthyroidism patients and approximately 16 patients who later progressed to ophthalmopathy. Beyond this particular receptor, the publication reports: Sample size was not statistically predetermined, and blinding of investigators to group allocation was not performed. In validation, the model predicted progression to ophthalmopathy with just under 71% sensitivity and roughly 72% specificity, a median of around 6.6 months before onset. Most expanded thyroid clonotypes (frequency above 0.001) were also detected in blood, a finding suggesting that blood repertoires may reflect thyroid immune responses. A model built on a 13 V-J signature distinguished ophthalmopathy from stable hyperthyroidism, reaching 87.88% sensitivity and 81% to 83% specificity in cross-validation and 80%/75% in testing.

Amplification of TCR beta CDR3 regions was carried out from RNA transcripts. The TCR CDR3 was subjected to a first round of RT-PCR using the HTBI primer set and the Qiagen OneStep RT-PCR kit. A second multiplex PCR round built the libraries, followed by size selection and purification. The libraries were sequenced on an Illumina HiSeq2000 using paired-end 100 bp reads. Per the original workflow: SOAPnuke was used to process the raw data, removing reads that contained adapters or uncalled bases, had a mean Phred below 15, or lacked an exact match to the constant primer or identifier. High-quality paired reads were merged with COPE v1.2.5, and unique nucleotide sequences were defined as clonotypes. MiTCR v1.1 was used to align clonotypes to the IMGT TRBV, TRBD and TRBJ reference segments. Only V-J combinations with frequency above 0.0001, covering about 99% of repertoires, were analysed. A TCS score was defined as the ratio between F50 (clonal expansion) and ExV (chaos), using BLOSUM62-based TCRdist between CDR3 peptides within each V-J. Welch's t-statistics and random forest reduced 500 to 650 V-J features to around 14, which were used in a naive Bayes classifier (R e1071). TCRdb trimmed public reads at Q25 via fastp, called clones via MiXCR and kept in-frame beta chains. Identical CDR3 proteins give one entry, which carries the most common genes and DNA. The V and J calls follow TCRdb's processing rather than the paper's. The sample table contains roughly 280,000 distinct CDR3 sequences; only one count was recorded for over 15% of them. Over 50% of the sample belongs to the ten largest clones.

In the case of this clonotype: No cognate antigen has been identified for it. No per-base quality is available; no much larger clone lies one base away.

Trimming costs V 1 base and J 3 bases, and their ends lie 10 bases apart. From its cysteine to its phenylalanine, the CDR3 spans 14 amino acids. Of all the DNA, just the CDR3 is kept, 42 bases in frame from base 1. CDR1 LGHNA and CDR2 YNFKEQ were looked up in the germline V gene. Ophthalmopathy patients had moderately to severely active disease, Clinical Activity Score of at least 3, NOSPECS grade of at least 4, and duration under 3 months. Patients with uncontrolled infections, other autoimmune diseases, pregnancy or lactation were excluded. Clinical symptoms, serum thyroxine and TRAb, thyroid ultrasound, and orbital computed tomography formed the basis for the diagnoses. PBMCs were isolated from more than 9 ml of fresh peripheral blood by Ficoll-Paque density gradient centrifugation. Trizol reagent was used to extract total RNA, and RNA quality was then checked on an Agilent 2100 Bioanalyzer.

This TCR derives from a woman aged 60-75 years with Graves' ophthalmopathy. This sequence uses TRBV4-2 and TRBJ2-7, and TRBD1 may be the D gene, going by 5 matching bases. The sample was blood. The CDR3 in this case is CASSQARVGYEQYF. The nucleotide sequence reads TGTGCCAGCAGCCAAGCCAGGGTTGGCTACGAGCAGTACTTC.